This T cell receptor (beta chain) stems from a study of blood T cell repertoires in COVID-19. This study enrolled people aged about 18 to 100 from 20 to 25 US geographic areas. Cohorts were based on clinical histories the participants reported. CDR3 size: 15 residues. CDR1 is SGHNT, CDR2 YYREEE, per germline (reference sequence). The trim removed 6 bases at V and 9 bases at J, leaving 14 bases unmatched. Data came from immunoSEQ multiplex PCR; TCRdb stores just in-frame clones and leaves some out. The repertoire has 450,000 to 600,000 clones, around 90% of them found once; the top ten carry roughly 0.72%.

The receptor was isolated from a woman younger than 30 who had recovered from COVID-19. Sample: PBMCs or T cells enriched from blood (not recorded which). The gene calls are TRBV5-4 and TRBJ2-1, with TRBD2 matching 8 bases. This CDR3 is CASTAVAGSPGEQFF. DNA for the CDR3: TGTGCCAGCACCGCCGTAGCGGGATCGCCCGGTGAGCAGTTCTTC. The variable domain in full, with the rest retrieved from reference TRBV5-4 and TRBJ2-1, is ETGVTQSPTHLIKTRGQQVTLRCSSQSGHNTVSWYQQALGQGPQFIFQYYREEENGRGNFPPRFSGLQFPNYSSELNVNALELDDSALYLCASTAVAGSPGEQFFGPGTRLTVL.